This record looks at one TCR beta chain sequence and its context. The data stem from a study of blood T cell repertoires in COVID-19. Study-level background: The United States, Italy and Spain provided the acute and convalescent COVID-19 samples.

Some clones are missing from TCRdb's copy, which holds only in-frame ones; the method was immunoSEQ multiplex PCR. The sample has about 100,000 clones, about 80% seen once. Germline V lookup: CDR1 SGHKS, CDR2 YYEKEE (reference sequence). This CDR3 is 13 amino acids long. The V end was cut by 4 bases, the J end by 5 bases, with 12 bases between. V is TRBV5-5 and J is TRBJ2-5; D is perhaps TRBD2 (5 bases). Sequences were obtained from peripheral blood. The sequence derives from a man aged 55 to 70 with acute or convalescent COVID-19. CDR3: CASSRGPMETQYF. The CDR3 nucleotides are TGTGCCAGCAGCAGAGGGCCGATGGAGACCCAGTACTTC. Full variable domain (outside the CDR3, taken from reference TRBV5-5 and TRBJ2-5): DAGVTQSPTHLIKTRGQQVTLRCSPISGHKSVSWYQQVLGQGPQFIFQYYEKEERGRGNFPDRFSARQFPNYSSELNVNALLLGDSALYLCASSRGPMETQYFGPGTRLLVL.